The following is a TCR beta chain sequence with its context. The antigen this receptor binds is unknown. As encoded in the germline V gene, CDR1 is SGHRS while CDR2 is YFSETQ. V lost 1 base and J lost 9 bases, and the count of bases not matched to a germline gene is 12. The CDR3, from cysteine to phenylalanine, totals 17 residues. Only the CDR3 DNA is retained, 51 bases long and in frame from the first base. These data come from a study of cytomegalovirus exposure and HLA in healthy donors (dated by TCRdb to about 2017). The study in broad terms: According to an earlier analysis of 587 of the donors, 150 million to 200 million T cells yielded roughly 110 million unique TCR beta sequences and roughly 280 Gb of sequence data. Roughly 290 gigabases of sequencing data and around 85 million unique TCR sequences made up an early release that covered under 750 HLA-typed donors. Of the 350 to 450 genotyped donors, over 80% were placed in the genetic ancestry cluster associated with self-reported Caucasian donors. The study aimed to test whether signatures of past pathogen exposure could be identified by cataloging public T cell receptors. The study used immunosequencing to profile the T cell repertoires of more than 650 subjects and linked those repertoires to cytomegalovirus serostatus. Along with the roughly 610-subject first cohort, a separate validation cohort of more than 90 different subjects was used. To predict cytomegalovirus infection status, the study brought together high-throughput TCR immunosequencing, statistical association of individual TCRs with disease status, and machine learning. A later analysis re-analyzed previously published TCR beta repertoires from 600 to 850 donors and added high-resolution HLA genotyping to study TCR occurrence patterns. Rather than using new phenotypic data, the later analysis identified candidate immune exposures from TCR beta sequences and from how often those sequences occurred across donors. In an earlier analysis of 550 to 700 of the donors, high-throughput TCR beta sequencing was used to judge whether each TCR beta V gene segment behaved as functional or pseudogenic. Alongside the repertoire data, information on donor age, sex, ethnicity and CMV serostatus was compiled. Genome-wide SNP genotypes for about three fifths of the roughly 670 donors were used in a later genetic analysis, which treated that subset as a discovery cohort. Every repertoire in the discovery cohort had been generated on one and the same sequencing platform. Class I and class II HLA loci were covered by the typing at four-digit resolution. The number of typed donors differed by locus: about 620-640 for A, B, C, DRB1 and DQB1; roughly 510 for DQA1; approximately 600 for DPA1; and 400 to 480 for DPB1. Five DR-DQ haplotypes were handled as single units for association and clustering because linkage in the cohort was strong. Across roughly 420 genotyped donors of the cohort, an average of about 200,000 unique TCR beta nucleotide sequences per donor were sequenced, and roughly 20% of those sequences were non-productive. The investigation overall reported the following: A further reported finding was that TCR beta sequences accurately predicted the HLA-A and HLA-B alleles for most subjects in the first cohort. A total of 150 to 200 TCR beta chains were listed by the study as associated with cytomegalovirus. The classifier was reported to diagnose cytomegalovirus status with high specificity and sensitivity in both the original cohort and the validation cohort. When HLA alleles, especially DR and DQ, strongly co-occurred, TCR associations were difficult to assign to individual alleles. Because the 87-base-pair reads could not distinguish some IMGT-functional V segments, including TRBV6-2 and TRBV6-3, those segments were excluded. HLA typing was unavailable for some donors at each locus, so association tests used only the typed subset. In a later analysis, most CMV-associated TCR beta chains were found to appear HLA-restricted, with HLA associations seemingly driven largely by CMV exposure. In a later analysis, several top co-occurrence clusters were reported to appear linked to parvovirus B19, influenza, CMV and Epstein-Barr virus. In a later analysis, HLA-associated TCR beta chains showed more clonal expansion and lower generation probabilities than non-associated chains that were equally common. The presence/absence analyses assumed that sequencing depth was roughly uniform across donors, and that assumption may not be true. In vitro tests confirmed that three of the cytomegalovirus-associated TCR beta chains recognize cytomegalovirus antigens. In a later analysis, TCR association rates were found to vary across HLA loci, with the most associated TCRs seen for DRB1 alleles and the fewest for HLA-C alleles. Across donors, most TCR sequences were observed very rarely, whereas some public TCRs were present in many individuals. Correlated functional status among segregating V segments might be attributable to linkage disequilibrium, but an unknown experimental factor could not be ruled out. A cluster of highly shared sequence variants was judged likely to represent a technical artifact of the sequencing pipeline. A later analysis associated 16,951 TCR beta sequences with specific HLA alleles at a false discovery rate of 0.05. Compared with the approximately 670-donor mean, donors in an Asian-associated ancestry cluster had fewer N-insertions in productive TCRs, according to a later genetic analysis. The cohort was sequenced for TCR beta chains only, and without alpha or paired-chain data the features that could be detected were limited. It was suggested by the authors that the approach could potentially be generalized to other disease states and immunological phenotypes. In a later genetic analysis, a missense DCLRE1C variant was associated with V-gene and J-gene trimming of TCR beta chains, and the association was replicated in an independent cohort. Because counts were too low, roughly 16 rarely observed V segments, including chromosome 9 orphons, were left out of the earlier analysis of a few hundred of the donors. In an earlier analysis of several hundred of the donors, most TCR beta V segments were observed in productive rearrangements about 90% or about 30% of the time, broadly matching IMGT annotations. The only immune exposure information available for the cohort was CMV serostatus.

Library preparation used the immunoSEQ multiplex PCR assay. For the multiplex PCR, a mixture combining 60 forward primers for TCR Vbeta segments and 13 reverse primers for TCR Jbeta segments was used. Amplification of the CDR3 region of rearranged TCR beta genes was performed with a multiplex PCR assay on genomic DNA. The amplified TCR beta libraries were sequenced on the Illumina HiSeq System as 87-base-pair reads. Per the source publication's procedure: A later analysis counted 75 million to 100 million unique TCR beta chains across the 670 or so repertoires, and some 11 million of these chains were shared by at least two donors. Raw reads were error-corrected and collapsed into unique sequences with a nearest-neighbor algorithm that merged closely related sequences to remove PCR and sequencing errors. CDR3 sequences were aligned to IMGT reference sequences to assign V, D and J gene segments. For a sequence to be retained, a match of at least six nucleotides was required to both a V gene segment and a J gene segment. A rearrangement counted as productive if the CDR3 had no stop codons and remained in frame with V and J, and every other rearrangement counted as non-productive. CDR3 was defined according to IMGT convention as the region running from the second conserved V-encoded cysteine to the conserved J-encoded phenylalanine. In an earlier analysis of some 550 of the donors, sequences lacking an unambiguous match to a single V gene segment were excluded. In an earlier analysis of some 590 of the donors, a V segment was called functional when productive rearrangements were above 56.7%, and segregating when the standard deviation between donors exceeded 5%. A statistical classification framework was built for diagnosing cytomegalovirus status from the catalog of TCR beta chain sequences. In a later analysis, V and J genes were assigned by comparing TCR nucleotide sequences against IMGT/GENE-DB human TR gene sequences. The TCRdist pipeline was used in a later analysis to assign CDR3 sequences and most-parsimonious VDJ recombination scenarios. A later analysis defined each TCR beta chain by its CDR3 amino acid sequence plus V-gene family, and excluded reads lacking a unique V-gene family. To address suspected cross-contamination and a sequencing artifact, a later analysis removed a few hundred highly shared, low-generation-probability nucleotide sequences. A later analysis calculated a clonal expansion index for each public chain from normalized within-repertoire ranks of inferred template counts. In a later analysis, generation probabilities were computed with a VDJ recombination model fitted to out-of-frame rearrangements, and the resulting probabilities were checked against IGoR. A later analysis scored TCR-TCR, TCR-HLA and TCR-CMV co-occurrence with hypergeometric tests, applying a repertoire-size bias correction to TCR pairs. A later analysis estimated false discovery rates by permuting HLA or CMV assignments 20 times. In a later analysis, co-occurring TCRs were grouped with DBSCAN, and TCRdist sequence similarity was added when clustering was performed within HLA-allele-positive subsets. Repertoires with fewer than 30,000 or more than 120,000 public chains were left out of co-occurrence clustering, as were about 5 repertoires with anomalous nucleotide sharing. Entries here come from immuneACCESS through TCRdb and include only in-frame sequences with V and J called. Some clones fail to appear in such tables; in the studies checked, an unresolved V gene covers under half of the shortfall, and the cause of the remainder is unknown. Clonal size and the V and J genes are those of that table, whereas D and trimming came from the DNA. In this sample's table one finds some 96,000 clones. The ten top clones hold about 3.4% of the sample.

The cohort was made up of approximately 670 healthy bone marrow donors. All cohort members were sampled while nominally healthy, although unrecorded immune exposures were likely present. The donor was CMV seronegative and was included in the group of over 300 seronegative cohort members. Every donor gave a peripheral blood sample, and the peripheral blood mononuclear cells from that sample were used for TCR beta sequencing. Genomic DNA was extracted from the blood cell samples with the Qiagen DNeasy Blood Extraction Kit. Rearrangement joined TRBV5-1 to TRBJ1-6; TRBD1 matches 8 bases in the middle. This sequence originates from a woman aged 30 to 39 in good health and CMV-seronegative. The material sequenced was PBMCs. The CDR3 sequence is CASSLSDRGENVSPLHF. The nucleotides read TGCGCCAGCAGCTTGTCCGACAGGGGCGAAAATGTTTCACCCCTCCACTTT.